Sequencing of this T cell receptor (beta chain) was carried out in a study of OX40 agonist ivuxolimab in advanced cancers. Study in general: Partial responses were achieved by three patients, one with hepatocellular carcinoma and two with cutaneous melanoma. Findings and caveats of the study: The study observed clonal expansion of CD4+ and CD8+ blood T cells by week 6 at 0.1 to 3.0 mg/kg. Antigen specificity remained undetermined for the expanded peripheral T cells.

The length of the CDR3 is 18 residues. TCRdb keeps only in-frame clones here, not all; method: immunoSEQ multiplex PCR. The sample holds about 84,000 clones, more than 70% seen once. For this clone: The antigen remains undetermined.

The sample was CD4+ or CD8+ T cells sorted from blood, taken in a trial of the OX40 agonist ivuxolimab. This clonotype was obtained from an adult with an advanced solid tumor such as melanoma, head and neck, liver or kidney cancer. The chain joins TRBV21-1 to TRBJ1-5; the table's D gene call, TRBD1, was not cross checked with the DNA. TRBV21-1 is a pseudogene locus. The CDR3 protein is CASPPAPRTENSNQPQHF. Written as DNA, the CDR3 is TGTGCCAGCCCACCCGCTCCCCGGACAGAAAATAGCAATCAGCCCCAGCATTTT.